Shown below are 26 T cell receptor beta chains from a single sample sequenced in a study of post-analysis software for immune sequencing data. Study-level points and caveats: The study found TRBV5-6, TRBV5-1 and TRBV20-1 among a handful of TRBV segments more frequent in patients than controls.

The TCR beta cDNA libraries carried unique molecular identifiers. TCRdb independently ran MiXCR on the PCR reads; one entry per CDR3 protein. The data contain roughly 800,000 distinct CDR3 sequences, just under 30% of them seen just once; the ten biggest clones take up around 0.55%. These receptors' targets are unknown. The sample comprised blood. The receptors derive from a girl aged 5 to 17 with multiple sclerosis.

This clonotype was seen a handful of times. This rearrangement joins TRBV6-5 to TRBJ2-1; TRBD2 matches 7 bases. The CDR3 is 16 amino acids. V gave up 5 bases and J gave up 6 bases; unmatched junction bases: 13. Germline loops: CDR1 MNHEY, CDR2 SVGAGI. The CDR3 DNA sequence: TGTGCCAGCAGTCGTACGGCGGGAGTATCTCCCAATGAGCAGTTCTTC. As protein: CASSRTAGVSPNEQFF.

The chain employs TRBV13 and TRBJ2-7, with TRBD1 matching 7 bases. V dropped 4 bases and J dropped 6; count of bases not matched to a gene: 6. Germline lookup yields CDR1 PRHDT and CDR2 FYEKMQ (reference sequence). The CDR3 spans 13 residues. The CDR3 protein is CASSSGQPSEQYF. CDR3 nucleotides: TGTGCCAGCAGCTCGGGACAGCCCTCCGAGCAGTACTTC.

This clonotype came up a few times. The DNA of the CDR3 is TGCGCCAGCAGCCAAGTGATAATCGGGCAGGGGGCCTCTGGGGCCAACGTCCTGACTTTC. Protein sequence: CASSQVIIGQGASGANVLTF. The chain uses TRBV4-1 and TRBJ2-6; 8 bases match TRBD1. The V segment lost 1 base and the J segment 0 bases; nucleotides outside the gene matches: 11. The CDR3 consists of 20 residues. The germline V gene encodes CDR1 MGHRA and CDR2 YSYEKL.

The CDR3 region is CASMPANRGNEQFF. Written as DNA, the CDR3 is TGTGCCAGCATGCCCGCCAATAGGGGCAATGAGCAGTTCTTC. This chain uses TRBV11-2 with TRBJ2-1; D might be TRBD1 (5 bases). The CDR3 has 14 residues. Trimming removed 7 bases at V and 6 bases at J, with 16 bases between. In germline, CDR1 is SGHAT, CDR2 FQNNGV.

This clonotype came up a few times. The V gene is TRBV5-1, the J gene TRBJ2-5; TRBD1 agrees at 10 bases. V dropped 4 bases and J dropped 3; count of bases not matched to a gene: 9. The germline CDR1 and CDR2 sequences are SGHRS and YFSETQ. This CDR3 region has 16 residues. This chain's CDR3 is CASSPGTGAEEETQYF. CDR3 DNA sequence: TGCGCCAGCAGCCCAGGGACAGGGGCCGAGGAAGAGACCCAGTACTTC.

This clonotype was seen once. The chain uses TRBV28 and TRBJ2-7; 12 bases agree with TRBD2. The J call may be incorrect, as the DNA end agrees better with TRBJ2-5. Germline CDR1 reads MDHEN; CDR2 reads SYDVKM. The CDR3 is 17 residues long. The CDR3 DNA sequence: TGTGCCAGCAGTTTGGGCCGACTAGCGGGGGCAGGGGAGACCCAGTACTTC. This gives the protein CASSLGRLAGAGETQYF.

The CDR3 here is CASSYGFSYNEQFF. CDR3 bases: TGTGCCAGCAGCTACGGTTTCTCCTACAATGAGCAGTTCTTC. The chain combines TRBV11-3 with TRBJ2-1; D is unclear. Trimming cost V 4 bases and J 0 bases, with 7 bases left between them. This CDR3 comprises 14 residues. Per the germline V gene, CDR1 is SGHNT and CDR2 is YENEEA.

CDR3 in DNA: TGTGCCAGCTCACCACCATTGGCAAACACAGATACGCAGTATTTT. Protein: CASSPPLANTDTQYF. The gene calls are TRBV18 and TRBJ2-3; D remains ambiguous. CDR3 length: 15 amino acids. Germline V gene sequence: CDR1 KGHSH, CDR2 LQKENI. V was cut by 0 bases and J by 2 bases, with 9 bases left in between.

This clonotype was recorded a few times. V gene TRBV27 combines with J gene TRBJ1-6; D not certain. V lost 3 bases, J lost 6 bases, and 12 bases lay in between. CDR1 is MNHEY and CDR2 is SMNVEV in the germline V gene (reference sequence). There are 15 residues in the CDR3. This CDR3 is CASSFQRTGNSPLHF. The CDR3 DNA sequence: TGTGCCAGCAGTTTCCAGAGGACGGGTAATTCACCCCTCCACTTT.

This chain connects TRBV20-1 to TRBJ2-5; tentatively, D is TRBD1 (5 bases). The J call could be wrong; TRBJ2-7 is a better fit for the DNA end. Germline V lookup: CDR1 DFQATT, CDR2 SNEGSKA (reference sequence). This CDR3 has 14 residues. Here the CDR3 reads CSARGPSAVYEQYF. DNA of the CDR3: TGCAGTGCTAGGGGGCCGTCGGCAGTCTACGAGCAGTACTTC.

The J gene is TRBJ1-4, the V gene TRBV4-1; no definite D call. CDR1 MGHRA and CDR2 YSYEKL come from the germline V gene. The CDR3 contains 16 residues. The V end lost 0 bases, the J end lost 7 bases, and 15 bases lay between the germline ends. The CDR3 is CASSQDRGGNGEKLFF. CDR3 in DNA: TGCGCCAGCAGCCAAGATCGGGGAGGGAACGGTGAAAAACTGTTTTTT.

DNA of the CDR3: TGTGCCAGCAGTTTAAGAGGCTCCCGGGGATTCTATGGCTACACCTTC. It codes for CASSLRGSRGFYGYTF. V usage is TRBV12-3 or TRBV12-4 and J usage is TRBJ1-2; D unresolved. The CDR3 extends over 16 amino acids. Between the trimmed V and J ends, which lost 2 bases and 4 bases, there was a span of 17 bases.

The chain employs TRBV24-1 and TRBJ2-1; possible D gene TRBD2, 5 bases. The CDR3 runs 16 residues. V was clipped by 4 bases and J by 0 bases, with 12 bases between them. Germline CDR1 is KGHDR and CDR2 is SFDVKD. The CDR3 bases are TGTGCCACCAGTGACCAGGACTCTAGCTCCTACAATGAGCAGTTCTTC. Translated, it gives CATSDQDSSSYNEQFF.

The count of this clonotype is one. The rearrangement uses TRBV29-1 and TRBJ1-2; TRBD1 matches 9 bases. Germline CDR1 and CDR2: SQVTM and ANQGSEA. The CDR3 extends over 12 amino acids. The DNA for the CDR3 is TGCGGCGCAAAGACAGGGGGTTATGGCTACACCTTC. Translated, it gives CGAKTGGYGYTF.

This clonotype was seen only a few times. The chain links TRBV6-2 or TRBV6-3 to TRBJ2-7; 7 bases line up with TRBD2. Germline lookup yields CDR1 MNHEY and CDR2 SVGEGT. The CDR3 has 17 residues. Unmatched junction bases numbered 17, after V lost 5 bases and J lost 4 bases. The chain's CDR3 is CASSDRGLLASRYEQYF. The CDR3 DNA reads TGTGCCAGCAGTGACCGGGGACTACTCGCCTCAAGATACGAGCAGTACTTC.

This chain connects TRBV24-1 to TRBJ2-2; 9 bases line up with TRBD2. Trimming at V came to 0 bases and at J to 6 bases, leaving 7 bases not matched to a gene. CDR3 size: 17 residues. Germline CDR1 reads KGHDR; CDR2 reads SFDVKD. The CDR3 DNA reads TGTGCCACCAGTGATTTGCCGGCTAGCGGGAAGCCCGGGGAGCTGTTTTTT. This codes for CATSDLPASGKPGELFF.

This clonotype was counted between two and nine times. The V and J genes are TRBV29-1 and TRBJ2-5; 8 bases map to TRBD1. Per the germline V gene, CDR1 is SQVTM and CDR2 is ANQGSEA. The J segment lost 5 bases and the V segment lost 3 bases, leaving 14 bases of the junction unmatched. This CDR3 is built from 16 residues. DNA for the CDR3: TGCAGCGTTGACAATCTCCAGGGGGCCGGTGGGGAGACCCAGTACTTC. Amino acids: CSVDNLQGAGGETQYF.

The rearrangement links TRBV7-2 to TRBJ2-2; weak D call: TRBD1 (5 bases). Between the trimmed V and J ends, which lost 4 bases and 6 bases, there was a span of 9 bases. This CDR3 is built from 13 residues. Per the germline V gene, CDR1 is SGHTA and CDR2 is FQGNSA. The DNA for the CDR3 is TGTGCCAGCAGCTCAACAGGCTCCGGGGAGCTGTTTTTT. It yields the protein CASSSTGSGELFF.

This clonotype was seen a single time. The chain combines TRBV9 with TRBJ1-1; D is possibly TRBD1 (5 bases). This CDR3 spans 14 amino acids. Germline lookup yields CDR1 SGDLS and CDR2 YYNGEE. V lost 0 bases and J 7 bases, leaving 13 bases between the germline ends. CDR3 nucleotide sequence: TGTGCCAGCAGCGTAGTCCCGGAGAGGGGTGAAGCTTTCTTT. Its translation: CASSVVPERGEAFF.

This chain's CDR3 is CSAESGGTDTQYF. In DNA form, the CDR3 reads TGCAGTGCGGAAAGCGGGGGAACGGATACGCAGTATTTT. The V gene is TRBV20-1, the J gene TRBJ2-3, with TRBD2 identical over 8 bases. Germline V gives CDR1 DFQATT, CDR2 SNEGSKA (reference sequence). The CDR3 length is 13 residues. V lost 6 bases to trimming and J lost 6 bases; unmatched junction nucleotides: 8.

At least ten counts were recorded for this clonotype. V usage is TRBV29-1 and J usage is TRBJ2-1; the D gene is possibly TRBD2 (7 bases). The germline CDR1 and CDR2 sequences are SQVTM and ANQGSEA. Trimming shortened V by 5 bases and J by 7 bases, and 15 bases separated the two germline ends. This CDR3 has 13 residues. The CDR3 sequence: CSVPRGAWNEQFF. For the CDR3, the DNA is TGCAGCGTTCCCCGGGGGGCCTGGAATGAGCAGTTCTTC.

This clonotype turned up a few times. This sequence joins TRBV6-2 or TRBV6-3 and TRBJ2-7; the D gene is possibly TRBD2 (7 bases). This CDR3 spans 15 amino acids. Germline V gene sequence: CDR1 MNHEY, CDR2 SVGEGT. The V end was cut by 2 bases, the J end by 0 bases, with 11 bases between. The CDR3 sequence: CASSYVAGASYEQYF. The CDR3 nucleotides read TGTGCCAGCAGTTACGTGGCGGGGGCCTCCTACGAGCAGTACTTC.

This chain uses TRBV27 with TRBJ1-2, with D unclear. CDR3 length equals 14 residues. Germline CDR1 is MNHEY and CDR2 is SMNVEV (reference sequence). The CDR3: CASKPRPVDYGYTF. CDR3 DNA: TGTGCTTCAAAACCGCGGCCAGTAGACTATGGCTACACCTTC.

This clonotype appeared a few times. J is TRBJ2-5 and V is TRBV20-1, with D possibly TRBD2 on 6 matching bases. This CDR3 spans 12 amino acids. Trimming took off 3 bases at V and 5 bases at J, with 10 bases between the two ends. The germline CDR1 and CDR2 sequences are DFQATT and SNEGSKA (reference sequence). The CDR3 DNA reads TGCAGTGCTAGCGGGAGTATCGAGACCCAGTACTTC. It specifies CSASGSIETQYF.

There are a few counts of this clonotype. The chain employs TRBV24-1 and TRBJ2-5, with 10 bases identical to TRBD2. Germline CDR1 reads KGHDR; CDR2 reads SFDVKD. V was pared by 3 bases and J by 2 bases, with 14 bases of the junction left unmatched. The CDR3 runs 19 residues. The CDR3 DNA reads TGTGCCACCAGTGATGGGGGACTAGTAGCGGGAGGCCTACAAGAGACCCAGTACTTC. This codes for CATSDGGLVAGGLQETQYF.

The rearrangement links TRBV27 to TRBJ2-7; TRBD2 matches 7 bases. CDR3 length equals 14 residues. CDR1 is MNHEY, CDR2 SMNVEV, per germline (reference sequence). V lost 9 bases to trimming and J lost 0 bases; unmatched junction nucleotides: 8. CDR3 coding DNA: TGTGCCAGATGGACCGGGAGGAGCTCCTACGAGCAGTACTTC. Amino acid sequence: CARWTGRSSYEQYF.